A few counts support the clone carrying this T cell receptor beta chain. The sample is drawn from a study of T cell responses to AZD1222 COVID-19 vaccine. The assay was immunoSEQ multiplex PCR, and TCRdb's table has in-frame clones only and misses some. The table has under 200,000 clones, roughly 90% seen once. Here the sequenced sample was peripheral blood, taken on day 0 of AZD1222 vaccination. The receptor was derived from an adult in good health.

The CDR3 DNA reads as TGCAGCGTTGAGGGCCTGACCCCCACAGATACGCAGTATTTT. Translated: CSVEGLTPTDTQYF. The chain couples TRBV29-1 to TRBJ2-3; D gene unclear. Germline-derived CDR1 and CDR2 are SQVTM and ANQGSEA. Trimming took off 3 bases at V and 2 bases at J, with 12 bases between the two ends. The CDR3 runs to 14 residues.